The clone carrying this TCR beta chain turned up a few times. Its target is not known. Via MiXCR, TCRdb re-called the 5' RACE reads, giving one row per CDR3 protein. The table has about 160,000 distinct CDR3 sequences, about 18% seen once. J was trimmed by 6 bases and V by 10 bases; bases with no gene match: 6. The CDR3 loop spans 13 amino acids. Germline V gene lookup returns CDR1 SGHVS and CDR2 FQNEAQ. The source of the sample is a study of CD8 T cells in ankylosing spondylitis. Study-level points and caveats: In ankylosing spondylitis patients, matched synovial fluid reportedly showed significant enrichment of disease-linked clones. Seemingly characteristic of ankylosing spondylitis blood was a TCR beta motif consisting of under ten highly homologous variants.

The chain carries TRBV7-8 and TRBJ2-3, with 11 nucleotides matching TRBD1. Material: blood, either unsorted or a sorted T cell fraction (not recorded which). This TCR derives from a male donor with ankylosing spondylitis or in good health (not recorded which). The CDR3 nucleotides read TGTGCCACCCGGACAGGGGGCGGCGATACGCAGTATTTT. Translating gives CATRTGGGDTQYF.